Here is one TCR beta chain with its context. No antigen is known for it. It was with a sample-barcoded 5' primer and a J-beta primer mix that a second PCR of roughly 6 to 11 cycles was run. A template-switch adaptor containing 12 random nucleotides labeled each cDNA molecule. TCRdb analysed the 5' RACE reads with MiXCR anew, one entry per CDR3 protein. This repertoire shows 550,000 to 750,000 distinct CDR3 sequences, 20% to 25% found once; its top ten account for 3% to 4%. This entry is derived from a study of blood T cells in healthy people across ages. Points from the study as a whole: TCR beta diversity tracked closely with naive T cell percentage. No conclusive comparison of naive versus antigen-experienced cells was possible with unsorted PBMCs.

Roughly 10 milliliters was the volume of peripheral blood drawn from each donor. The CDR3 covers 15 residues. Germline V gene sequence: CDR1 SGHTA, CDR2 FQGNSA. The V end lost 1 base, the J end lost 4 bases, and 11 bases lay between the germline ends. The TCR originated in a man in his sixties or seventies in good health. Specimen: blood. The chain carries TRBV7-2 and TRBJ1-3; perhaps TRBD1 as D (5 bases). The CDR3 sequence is CASSLDLGLGNTIYF. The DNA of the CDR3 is TGTGCCAGCAGCTTAGATCTGGGACTCGGAAACACCATATATTTT. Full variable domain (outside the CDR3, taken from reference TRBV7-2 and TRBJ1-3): GAGVSQSPSNKVTEKGKDVELRCDPISGHTALYWYRQSLGQGLEFLIYFQGNSAPDKSGLPSDRFSAERTGGSVSTLTIQRTQQEDSAVYLCASSLDLGLGNTIYFGEGSWLTVV.